Below, 17 T cell receptor beta chains from the same sample are listed, as sequenced in a study of shared clonotypes between healthy human individuals. Naive CD8 isolation took CD45RO-negative cells positively selected for CCR7 and excluded terminally differentiated effector memory CD45RA+ cells. The method was immunoSEQ multiplex PCR; TCRdb's version includes in-frame clones alone and lacks a portion of them. The sample has around 2,000,000 clones; about 93% are singletons. Sequences were obtained from naive CD8+ T cells from PBMCs. Every receptor here comes from a man in his late teens or twenties in good health. Some clones in this sample may be carry-over from other donors' samples.

This chain joins TRBV11-2 and TRBJ2-1; TRBD1 aligns across 8 bases. V was clipped by 7 bases and J by 4 bases; unmatched bases: 3. The CDR3 spans 13 residues. Germline values: CDR1 SGHAT, CDR2 FQNNGV. DNA for the CDR3: TGTGCCAGCAAACAGGGGGTTTACAATGAGCAGTTCTTC. Residues: CASKQGVYNEQFF. The full variable domain, its missing parts supplied by reference TRBV11-2 and TRBJ2-1, is EAGVAQSPRYKIIEKRQSVAFWCNPISGHATLYWYQQILGQGPKLLIQFQNNGVVDDSQLPKDRFSAERLKGVDSTLKIQPAKLEDSAVYLCASKQGVYNEQFFGPGTRLTVL.

V is TRBV28 and J is TRBJ1-3, with D unresolved. The CDR3 is 15 amino acids. V was shortened by 3 bases and J by 1 base, with 10 bases between the two germline ends. CDR1 and CDR2 from the germline V gene are MDHEN and SYDVKM. The CDR3: CASSFLWNSGNTIYF. CDR3 DNA: TGTGCCAGCAGTTTCCTCTGGAATTCTGGAAACACCATATATTTT. Based on the CDR3 plus reference TRBV28 and TRBJ1-3, the full variable domain is DVKVTQSSRYLVKRTGEKVFLECVQDMDHENMFWYRQDPGLGLRLIYFSYDVKMKEKGDIPEGYSVSREKKERFSLILESASTNQTSMYLCASSFLWNSGNTIYFGEGSWLTVV.

This rearrangement joins TRBV28 to TRBJ1-5; 11 nucleotides agree with TRBD1. J gave up 5 bases and V 9 bases, and 6 bases lay outside the gene matches. The CDR3 is 14 amino acids. From germline, CDR1 is MDHEN and CDR2 SYDVKM. This CDR3 reads CAREGTGGDQPQHF. The CDR3 nucleotides are TGTGCCAGGGAGGGGACAGGGGGGGATCAGCCCCAGCATTTT. Drawing the rest from reference TRBV28 and TRBJ1-5, the complete variable domain is DVKVTQSSRYLVKRTGEKVFLECVQDMDHENMFWYRQDPGLGLRLIYFSYDVKMKEKGDIPEGYSVSREKKERFSLILESASTNQTSMYLCAREGTGGDQPQHFGDGTRLSIL.

This chain joins TRBV19 and TRBJ2-3; D may correspond to TRBD1 or TRBD2 (6 bases each). V was clipped by 3 bases and J by 2 bases, with 18 bases between them. This CDR3 is built from 17 residues. In germline, CDR1 is LNHDA, CDR2 SQIVND (reference sequence). In nucleotides, the CDR3 is TGTGCCAGTAGTATTTGGGGGGCCGGAGCTTTCACAGATACGCAGTATTTT. Amino acids: CASSIWGAGAFTDTQYF. The variable domain in full, completed from reference TRBV19 and TRBJ2-3, reads DGGITQSPKYLFRKEGQNVTLSCEQNLNHDAMYWYRQDPGQGLRLIYYSQIVNDFQKGDIAEGYSVSREKKESFPLTVTSAQKNPTAFYLCASSIWGAGAFTDTQYFGPGTRLTVL.

The chain joins TRBV5-6 to TRBJ2-7; D is ambiguous. The CDR3 is 15 residues long. The germline V and J ends were trimmed by 2 bases and 0 bases, with 12 bases remaining between them. CDR1 and CDR2 (germline): SGHDT, YYEEEE. CDR3 nucleotides: TGTGCCAGCAGCTTACCGAATTCCTACTCCTACGAGCAGTACTTC. Its protein is CASSLPNSYSYEQYF.

The chain carries TRBV4-1 and TRBJ1-1, with D possibly TRBD1 on 6 matching bases. V dropped 3 bases and J dropped 1 base, with 15 bases sitting between them. Germline V gene lookup returns CDR1 MGHRA and CDR2 YSYEKL. This CDR3 spans 16 amino acids. The CDR3 DNA sequence: TGCGCCAGCAGCCATCTCGGGGGGGCGGCGAACACTGAAGCTTTCTTT. Its translation is CASSHLGGAANTEAFF.

The chain is built from TRBV27 and TRBJ1-2; 10 nucleotides agree with TRBD1. Germline V CDR1 and CDR2: MNHEY, SMNVEV (reference sequence). This CDR3 has 16 amino acids. V gave up 4 bases and J gave up 2 bases; unmatched junction bases: 7. CDR3 residues: CASSSLTGGPNYGYTF. The CDR3, as DNA: TGTGCCAGCAGTTCTCTGACAGGGGGCCCGAACTATGGCTACACCTTC.

This chain links TRBV5-4 with TRBJ1-2; 10 nucleotides line up with TRBD1. The germline CDR1 and CDR2 sequences are SGHNT and YYREEE (reference sequence). The CDR3 has 15 residues. Trimming took 4 bases from V and 8 from J; bases not matched to a gene: 11. CDR3 DNA sequence: TGTGCCAGCAGCCCGGGACAGGGGTTGTGGTGGGGCTACACCTTC. Protein: CASSPGQGLWWGYTF.

The chain employs TRBV30 and TRBJ2-7, with D maybe TRBD2 (5 bases). CDR3 size: 14 residues. CDR1 GTSNPN and CDR2 SVGIG come from the germline V gene (reference sequence). V was clipped by 5 bases and J by 0 bases, with 14 bases between them. CDR3 DNA sequence: TGTGCCTGGGCTGGACTGGAAAGCTCCTACGAGCAGTACTTC. As protein: CAWAGLESSYEQYF.

This rearrangement joins TRBV9 to TRBJ1-1, with D maybe TRBD1 (5 bases). Looked up from germline, CDR1 is SGDLS and CDR2 is YYNGEE. V lost 8 bases to trimming and J lost 5 bases, with 13 bases between them. The CDR3 runs 12 residues. The CDR3 sequence: CASARGGTEAFF. Here the CDR3 DNA reads TGTGCCAGTGCCCGGGGGGGGACTGAAGCTTTCTTT.

This chain uses TRBV10-3 with TRBJ2-6; D possibly corresponds to TRBD2 (6 bases). Deletions cut 6 bases from V and 4 bases from J, with 16 bases between. CDR3 length equals 16 residues. CDR1 and CDR2 (germline): ENHRY, SYGVKD. The CDR3 nucleotides are TGTGCCATCAGCGGGGGTGAAGCGTCGGGGGCCAACGTCCTGACTTTC. This codes for CAISGGEASGANVLTF.

This clone appeared once. Other DNA variants within this sample encode the same CDR3. This chain joins TRBV5-6 and TRBJ1-1, with D maybe TRBD1 (5 bases). This CDR3 contains 12 residues. CDR1 and CDR2 (germline): SGHDT, YYEEEE. V shed 0 bases and J shed 11 bases, with 11 bases lying between them. The DNA of the CDR3 is TGTGCCAGCAGCTTGGGAGCCAGGGAGGCTTTCTTT. It codes for CASSLGAREAFF.

The chain carries TRBV5-1 and TRBJ1-2; D is uncertain. The CDR3 contains 15 residues. The germline V gene has CDR1 SGHRS and CDR2 YFSETQ. With 3 bases removed from V and 0 bases from J, the gap between germline ends came to 12 bases. The CDR3 here is CASSSISLSNYGYTF. DNA of the CDR3: TGCGCCAGCAGCTCCATTTCGTTGTCTAACTATGGCTACACCTTC.

This clone was observed once. This chain connects TRBV19 to TRBJ1-1; tentative D call: TRBD1 (5 bases). Trimming cost V 6 bases and J 4 bases, with 18 bases left between them. Per germline, CDR1 LNHDA and CDR2 SQIVND (reference sequence). The CDR3 loop spans 15 amino acids. CDR3 coding DNA: TGTGCCAGTAGCACCACGAGGACCGGGACCACTGAAGCTTTCTTT. As protein: CASSTTRTGTTEAFF.

The chain links TRBV29-1 to TRBJ2-5; D possibly corresponds to TRBD1 (6 bases). The V gene's germline CDR1 is SQVTM and CDR2 ANQGSEA. This CDR3 has 13 residues. V lost 5 bases and J lost 5, with 15 bases in between. The CDR3 DNA follows: TGCAGCGTTTTGGACAGTCCTTGGGAGACCCAGTACTTC. The encoded protein is CSVLDSPWETQYF.

The sample holds one count of this clone. The chain uses TRBV9 and TRBJ2-1; D unresolved. V was shortened by 2 bases and J by 8 bases, with 8 bases between the two germline ends. Germline V lookup: CDR1 SGDLS, CDR2 YYNGEE. The length of the CDR3 is 12 residues. The CDR3 reads CASSVLEDEQFF. CDR3 DNA sequence: TGTGCCAGCAGCGTTCTAGAGGATGAGCAGTTCTTC.

This chain joins TRBV6-6 and TRBJ1-2, with TRBD1 as a possible D gene (6 bases). Trimming took off 6 bases at V and 7 bases at J, with 21 bases between the two ends. The CDR3 loop spans 15 amino acids. CDR1 MNHNY and CDR2 SVGAGI come from the germline V gene (reference sequence). The CDR3 DNA sequence: TGTGCCAGCAGGATCCCGGACAGTCAAGGGTCTGGCTACACCTTC. Translation gives CASRIPDSQGSGYTF.